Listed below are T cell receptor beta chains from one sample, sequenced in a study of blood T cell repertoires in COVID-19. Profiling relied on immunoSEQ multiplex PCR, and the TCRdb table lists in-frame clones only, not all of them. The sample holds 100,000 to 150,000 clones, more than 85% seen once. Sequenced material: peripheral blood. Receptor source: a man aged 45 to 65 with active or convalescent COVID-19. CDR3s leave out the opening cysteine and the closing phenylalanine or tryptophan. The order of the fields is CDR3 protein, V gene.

CDR3aa: ASSWTGAGELF; v_gene: TRBV5-1
CDR3aa: ASSVRYSSEQF; v_gene: TRBV6-2/TRBV6-3
CDR3aa: ASSLSTGSGELF; v_gene: TRBV7-2
CDR3aa: ASSLGAISGNTIY; v_gene: TRBV28
CDR3aa: ASSQDRATGSMTNSPLH; v_gene: TRBV4-3
CDR3aa: ASSLVLQGPGNTIY; v_gene: TRBV7-9
CDR3aa: ASSPSSPGEFYGYT; v_gene: TRBV11-2
CDR3aa: ASSLRISVNTQY; v_gene: TRBV7-6
CDR3aa: ASSPPTGDNEKLF; v_gene: TRBV18
CDR3aa: ASSGQREGTDTQY; v_gene: TRBV5-1
CDR3aa: ATTTSGMNQPQH; v_gene: TRBV6-5
CDR3aa: ATSRDLGVSEAF; v_gene: TRBV15
CDR3aa: ASKNSYEQY; v_gene: TRBV2
CDR3aa: ASSIPGRWNNEQF; v_gene: TRBV19